This T cell receptor beta chain was recovered during a study of B cell selection in AIRE deficiency. Broader study findings: Roughly 31% of healthy-shared Treg sequences were found among patient Tconv cells. Shared Treg sequences had shorter CDR3s, biased toward rearrangements with few non-templated insertions.

The regulatory T cell sort gate was CD4+CD25hiCD127low/negative. Of note for this clone: Its antigen is not known.

The CDR3 loop spans 16 amino acids. Trimming left V 2 bases short and J 4 bases short, with 17 bases between. Germline CDR1 reads SEHNR; CDR2 reads FQNEAQ (reference sequence). Produced via immunoSEQ multiplex PCR; TCRdb's table is partial and in-frame only. Among 20,000 or so clones, around 90% were seen once, and the ten largest hold roughly 1.4%. This chain connects TRBV7-9 to TRBJ2-5; TRBD2 is a possible D gene (5 bases). This TCR derives from a human donor in good health. The sequencing sample was made of CD4+CD25+ Tregs sorted from PBMCs. The CDR3 region has the DNA TGTGCCAGCAGCTTAAGGCGGGTAGGCGGCCGAGAGACCCAGTACTTC. Amino acid sequence: CASSLRRVGGRETQYF.